A single T cell receptor beta chain is shown here with its context. This CDR3 region has 15 residues. Germline V CDR1 and CDR2: MDHEN, SYDVKM. V lost 7 bases, J lost 3 bases, and 5 bases stayed unmatched. The sample originates from a study of shared T cell receptors in the human thymus. Measured with immunoSEQ multiplex PCR; TCRdb has only the in-frame clones, and not every one. The sample records 600,000 or so clones, around 87% being singletons. In addition, the sample was reused for a study of human thymus T cells. That investigation notes: Thymic tissue was derived from resections collected during corrective heart surgery. An apparent bias in V and J gene usage was seen in thymic and blood repertoires. Related research reported highly overlapping thymic repertoires among unrelated individuals.

The source material was thymocytes. The clonotype originates from a boy in the first two years of life with a congenital heart defect. This chain links TRBV28 with TRBJ2-2; 10 positions agree with TRBD1. The DNA of the CDR3 is TGTGCCAGCACGGGGACAGGGGTCGACACCGGGGAGCTGTTTTTT. Translated, it gives CASTGTGVDTGELFF.